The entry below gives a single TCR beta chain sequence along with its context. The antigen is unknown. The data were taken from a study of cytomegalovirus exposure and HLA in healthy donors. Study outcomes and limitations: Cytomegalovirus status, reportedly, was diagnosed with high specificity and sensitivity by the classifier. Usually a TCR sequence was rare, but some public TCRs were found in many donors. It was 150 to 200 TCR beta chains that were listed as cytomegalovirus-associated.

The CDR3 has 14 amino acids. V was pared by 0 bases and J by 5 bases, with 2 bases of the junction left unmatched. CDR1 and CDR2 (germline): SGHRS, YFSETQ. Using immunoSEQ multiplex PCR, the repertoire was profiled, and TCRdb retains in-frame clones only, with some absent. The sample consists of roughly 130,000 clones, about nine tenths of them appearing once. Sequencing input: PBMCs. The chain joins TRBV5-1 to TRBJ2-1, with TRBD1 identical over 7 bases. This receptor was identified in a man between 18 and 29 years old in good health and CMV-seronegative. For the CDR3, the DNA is TGCGCCAGCAGCTTGGCCGGGACAGACAATGAGCAGTTCTTC. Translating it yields CASSLAGTDNEQFF.